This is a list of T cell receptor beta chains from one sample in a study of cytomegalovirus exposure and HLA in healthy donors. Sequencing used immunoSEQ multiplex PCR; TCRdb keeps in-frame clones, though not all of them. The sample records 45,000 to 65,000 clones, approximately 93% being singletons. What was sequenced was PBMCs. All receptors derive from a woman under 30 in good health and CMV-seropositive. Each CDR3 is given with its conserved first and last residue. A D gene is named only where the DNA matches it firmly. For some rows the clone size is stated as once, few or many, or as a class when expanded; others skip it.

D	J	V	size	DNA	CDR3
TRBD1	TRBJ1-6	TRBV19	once	TGTGCCAGTACTCCCGACAGGGGCAGCTCTTCACCCCTCCACTTT	CASTPDRGSSSPLHF
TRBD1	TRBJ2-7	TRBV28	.	TGTGCCAGCAGACTTCCGGGACAGGGGGTCGAGCAGTACTTC	CASRLPGQGVEQYF
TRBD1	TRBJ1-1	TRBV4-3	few	TGCGCCAGCAGCCAACGGGCCACAGGGGCGAACACTGAAGCTTTCTTT	CASSQRATGANTEAFF
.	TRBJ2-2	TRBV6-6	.	TGTGCCAGCAGCCTAGCGAACACCGGGGAGCTGTTTTTT	CASSLANTGELFF
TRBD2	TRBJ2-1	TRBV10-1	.	TGCGCCAGCAGTGGGGGGACTAGTCAGGGCGAGCAGTTCTTC	CASSGGTSQGEQFF
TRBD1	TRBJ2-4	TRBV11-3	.	TGTGCCAGCAGCGGACAGGGGGCCCTAGCCAAAAACATTCAGTACTTC	CASSGQGALAKNIQYF
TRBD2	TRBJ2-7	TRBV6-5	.	TGTGCCAGCAGTTACTCGACTAGCGGGGGGTACGAGCAGTACTTC	CASSYSTSGGYEQYF
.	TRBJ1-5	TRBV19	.	TGTGCCAGTAGTGGCCGGGACAACCAGCATTTT	CASSGRDNQHF
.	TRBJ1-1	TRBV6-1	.	TGTGCCAGCAGTGAAGCCGCAGGGCTGGGGACTGAAGCTTTCTTT	CASSEAAGLGTEAFF
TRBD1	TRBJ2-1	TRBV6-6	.	TGTGCCAGCAGGGACCCCAGGGGGACGAGGAATGAGCAGTTCTTC	CASRDPRGTRNEQFF
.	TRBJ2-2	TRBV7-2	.	TGTGCCAGCAGCTTAGGTGGCTTTAACACCGGGGAGCTGTTTTTT	CASSLGGFNTGELFF
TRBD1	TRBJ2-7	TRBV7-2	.	TGTGCCAGCTCCCCGGACAGGGGAAGCTCCTACGAGCAGTACTTC	CASSPDRGSSYEQYF
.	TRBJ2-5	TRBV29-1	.	TGCAGCGTTGCCCGGTCGGAGACCCAGTACTTC	CSVARSETQYF
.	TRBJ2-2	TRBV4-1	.	TGCGCCAGCACCGGGACACTCACCGGGGAGCTGTTTTTT	CASTGTLTGELFF
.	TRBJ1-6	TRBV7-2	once	TGTGCCAGCAGCCAACGACAGGCTTTGAATTCACCCCTCCACTTT	CASSQRQALNSPLHF
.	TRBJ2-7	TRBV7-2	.	TGTGCCAGCAGCACAGGGTCATACGAGCAGTACTTC	CASSTGSYEQYF
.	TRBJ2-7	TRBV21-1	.	TGTGCCAGCAGCAAAGGCGGGCTCTGCGAGCAGTACTTC	CASSKGGLCEQYF
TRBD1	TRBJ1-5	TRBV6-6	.	TGTGCCAGCAGGGCACAGGGGACGCGGAATCAGCCCCAGCATTTT	CASRAQGTRNQPQHF
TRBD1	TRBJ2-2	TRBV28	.	TGTGCCAGCAGTCGGACAGGGCAGGCCACCGGGGAGCTGTTTTTT	CASSRTGQATGELFF
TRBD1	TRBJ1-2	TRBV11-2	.	TGTGCCAGCAGCCCGGACAGGGGAGGTGGCTACACCTTC	CASSPDRGGGYTF
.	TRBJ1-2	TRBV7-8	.	TGTGCCAGCAGCTTGTCTCTCGACAGAGGAGTATTCCGTGGCTACACCTTC	CASSLSLDRGVFRGYTF
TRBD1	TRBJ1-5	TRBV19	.	TGTGCCAGTAGTATCTCTCCGGGACAGGGCAGCAATCAGCCCCAGCATTTT	CASSISPGQGSNQPQHF
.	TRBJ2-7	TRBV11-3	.	TGTGCCAGCAGCCTAACGTACCATAGCTCCTACGAGCAGTACTTC	CASSLTYHSSYEQYF
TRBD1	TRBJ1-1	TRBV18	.	TGTGCCAGCTCAGAGGGGGCGCGGACTGAAGCTTTCTTT	CASSEGARTEAFF
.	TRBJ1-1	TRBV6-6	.	TGTGCCAGCAGTTACGAGGGAAACACTGAAGCTTTCTTT	CASSYEGNTEAFF
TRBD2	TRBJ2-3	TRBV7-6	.	TGTGCCAGCAGCGCCGGACTAGCGGGGAACACAGATACGCAGTATTTT	CASSAGLAGNTDTQYF
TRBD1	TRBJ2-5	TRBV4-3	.	TGCGCCAGCAGCCACGGACAGGGGGCTTACGAGACCCAGTACTTC	CASSHGQGAYETQYF
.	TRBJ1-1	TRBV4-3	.	TGCGCCAGCAGCCAATACAGGAACACTGAAGCTTTCTTT	CASSQYRNTEAFF
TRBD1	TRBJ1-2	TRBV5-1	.	TGCGCCAGCAGCCCGGGACAGGGGGCTGGAAACTATGGCTACACCTTC	CASSPGQGAGNYGYTF
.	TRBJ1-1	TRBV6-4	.	TGTGCCAGCAGTGACAGTGCCACGGGGGAAGCTTTCTTT	CASSDSATGEAFF
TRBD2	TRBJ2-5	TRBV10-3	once	TGTGCCATCAGGCGGGGCGGGGGGGCCGAGGAGACCCAGTACTTC	CAIRRGGGAEETQYF
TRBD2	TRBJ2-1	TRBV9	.	TGTGCCAGCAGCGTAGGTAGCGGGGCTAACAATGAGCAGTTCTTC	CASSVGSGANNEQFF
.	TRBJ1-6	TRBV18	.	TGTGCCAGCTCACCGGGGCAGGGTAATTCACCCCTCCACTTT	CASSPGQGNSPLHF
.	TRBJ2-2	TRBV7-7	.	TGTGCCAGCAGCTTTGTGGAGGGGCTCGAGGACACCGGGGAGCTGTTTTTT	CASSFVEGLEDTGELFF
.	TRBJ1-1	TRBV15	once	TGTGCCACCAGCGGCGACCAGGACTCTGAAGCTTTCTTT	CATSGDQDSEAFF
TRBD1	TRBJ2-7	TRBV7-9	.	TGTGCCAGCAGCGTAAAATCGGGACAGGGAGGGGGCGAGCAGTACTTC	CASSVKSGQGGGEQYF
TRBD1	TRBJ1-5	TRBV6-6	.	TGTGCCAGCAGTTACGACGACAGGGGCAATCAGCCCCAGCATTTT	CASSYDDRGNQPQHF
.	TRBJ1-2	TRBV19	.	TGTGCCAGTAGTTCGACCCGGGACGGGGGTAAGGGCTATGGCTACACCTTC	CASSSTRDGGKGYGYTF
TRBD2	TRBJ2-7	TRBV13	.	TGTGCCAGCAGACGGGGCGGGGGGGCGAACGAGCAGTACTTC	CASRRGGGANEQYF
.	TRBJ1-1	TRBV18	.	TGTGCCAGCTCACCAGAGACAGGTTACATGAACACTGAAGCTTTCTTT	CASSPETGYMNTEAFF
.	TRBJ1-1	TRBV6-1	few	TGTGCCAGCATGCATAGAAGAGCTTTCTTT	CASMHRRAFF
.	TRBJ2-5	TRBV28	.	TGTGCCAGCAGTTTCAGCGGCGGAGCATTCGTTCCTGAGACCCAGTACTTC	CASSFSGGAFVPETQYF
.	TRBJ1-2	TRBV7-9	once	TGTGCCAGCAGCTTCCGAGATGGCTACACCTTC	CASSFRDGYTF
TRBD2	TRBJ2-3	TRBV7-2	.	TGTGCCAGCAGCGGGCGGACTAGCGGGGGCCCCTTGGGAGATACGCAGTATTTT	CASSGRTSGGPLGDTQYF
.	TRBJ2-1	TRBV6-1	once	TGTGCCAGCAGTGAATTTTGGGGGACTGGCAATGAGCAGTTCTTC	CASSEFWGTGNEQFF
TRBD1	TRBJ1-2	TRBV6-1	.	TGTGCCAGCAGTGAAGGGACAGGGGTGGATGGCTACACCTTC	CASSEGTGVDGYTF
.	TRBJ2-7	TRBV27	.	TGTGCCAGCGCACCGCTACAGGGTATGAGATACGAGCAGTACTTC	CASAPLQGMRYEQYF